This T cell receptor (beta chain) was obtained from a study of T cell responses to AZD1222 COVID-19 vaccine. The length of the CDR3 is 11 residues. V lost 8 bases, J lost 3 bases, and 8 bases lay in between. Per germline, CDR1 SGHTA and CDR2 FQGNSA. Here immunoSEQ multiplex PCR was the method, and the copy in TCRdb shows in-frame clones only, minus some. The sample consists of some 110,000 clones, about 88% of them appearing once. The chain is built from TRBV7-2 and TRBJ2-7, with D unclear. The sequence was collected from an adult who received the AZD1222 COVID-19 vaccine. This specimen consisted of peripheral blood, obtained 28 days after the second AZD1222 dose. CDR3 protein: CASGGDYEQYF. The CDR3, as DNA: TGTGCCAGCGGTGGAGACTACGAGCAGTACTTC.